One and the same sample provided the 20 T cell receptor beta chains below, sequenced in a study of blood T cell repertoires in COVID-19. Data came from immunoSEQ multiplex PCR; TCRdb stores just in-frame clones and leaves some out. Of about 87,000 clones listed, about 85% are singletons. Sample: peripheral blood. These receptors were taken from an older woman with acute or convalescent COVID-19.

This clone was detected a few times. The chain is built from TRBV7-2 and TRBJ1-6, with 7 positions matching TRBD1. Germline V gene data show CDR1 as SGHTA and CDR2 as FQGNSA. The CDR3 loop spans 15 amino acids. V lost 0 bases to trimming and J lost 5 bases; unmatched junction nucleotides: 1. CDR3 amino acids: CASSLATGNNSPLHF. CDR3 nucleotide sequence: TGTGCCAGCAGCTTAGCGACAGGGAATAATTCACCCCTCCACTTT.

J is TRBJ1-5 and V is TRBV5-4; D perhaps matches TRBD1 (5 bases). Germline CDR1 reads SGHNT; CDR2 reads YYREEE (reference sequence). This CDR3 spans 14 amino acids. Trimming took 1 base from V and 7 from J, leaving 12 bases between them. DNA for the CDR3: TGTGCCAGCAGCTTGATGGGGGGTGGACAGCCCCAGCATTTT. It translates to CASSLMGGGQPQHF. The full variable domain, rest sourced from reference TRBV5-4 and TRBJ1-5, is ETGVTQSPTHLIKTRGQQVTLRCSSQSGHNTVSWYQQALGQGPQFIFQYYREEENGRGNFPPRFSGLQFPNYSSELNVNALELDDSALYLCASSLMGGGQPQHFGDGTRLSIL.

In regard to this clone: Other DNA variants within this sample encode the same CDR3. The chain couples TRBV5-4 to TRBJ2-6; 7 bases match TRBD1. This CDR3 region has 19 residues. Germline assignment: CDR1 SGHNT and CDR2 YYREEE (reference sequence). J lost 0 bases, V lost 4 bases, and 13 bases had no gene match. CDR3 residues: CASSTPGQRKFSGANVLTF. The CDR3 DNA is TGTGCCAGCAGCACCCCGGGACAGCGAAAGTTCTCTGGGGCCAACGTCCTGACTTTC.

The chain combines TRBV10-2 with TRBJ1-2; D is ambiguous. The CDR3 is 14 amino acids. Germline V gives CDR1 WSHSY, CDR2 SAAADI. V dropped 2 bases and J dropped 0 bases, with 7 bases sitting between them. CDR3 in amino acids: CASSENRANYGYTF. The CDR3 DNA sequence: TGCGCCAGCAGTGAGAACAGAGCTAACTATGGCTACACCTTC.

The rearrangement uses TRBV3-1 (or the pseudogene TRBV3-2) and TRBJ1-2; the match to TRBD1 covers 7 bases. The junction had 9 bases not matched to a gene; V was cut back by 3 bases and J by 8 bases. Germline V gene data show CDR1 as LGHDT and CDR2 as YNNKEL (reference sequence). The CDR3 sequence is 14 residues long. Written as DNA, the CDR3 is TGTGCCAGCAGCCAGGGGACAGTCCCAATAGGCTACACCTTC. It specifies CASSQGTVPIGYTF.

The count of this clone is one. The chain has TRBV25-1 and TRBJ2-7; TRBD1 is a possible D gene (6 bases). V lost 1 base and J lost 5, with 15 bases in between. The CDR3 spans 15 residues. In germline, CDR1 is MGHDK, CDR2 SYGVNS. The CDR3 is CASSESPPGTNEQYF. The DNA of the CDR3 is TGTGCCAGCAGTGAATCCCCCCCAGGGACAAACGAGCAGTACTTC.

The J gene is TRBJ1-2, the V gene TRBV19, with a weak D call TRBD1 (5 bases). Per the germline V gene, CDR1 is LNHDA and CDR2 is SQIVND (reference sequence). This CDR3 has 13 amino acids. The V and J ends lost 7 bases and 6 bases respectively, with 15 bases between them. The CDR3 region is CASTPQQGDGYTF. In nucleotides, the CDR3 is TGTGCCAGTACCCCCCAGCAGGGCGATGGCTACACCTTC.

The rearrangement joins TRBV2 to TRBJ1-1; the match to TRBD1 covers 8 bases. The germline V gene encodes CDR1 SNHLY and CDR2 FYNNEI. V shed 6 bases, J shed 9 bases, and the junction held 6 bases outside the gene matches. This CDR3 has 12 residues. The chain's CDR3 is CASRRTGSKAFF. The CDR3 nucleotides are TGTGCCAGCAGGAGGACAGGGTCCAAAGCTTTCTTT. The full variable domain, rest sourced from reference TRBV2 and TRBJ1-1, is EPEVTQTPSHQVTQMGQEVILRCVPISNHLYFYWYRQILGQKVEFLVSFYNNEISEKSEIFDDQFSVERPDGSNFTLKIRSTKLEDSAMYFCASRRTGSKAFFGQGTRLTVV.

This chain uses TRBV29-1 with TRBJ1-4; 8 bases are a match to TRBD1. Germline loops: CDR1 SQVTM, CDR2 ANQGSEA. Losses at the gene ends were 7 bases for V and 8 bases for J; bases not matched to a gene: 6. The CDR3 covers 12 residues. CDR3 in DNA: TGCAGCGCCTGGACAGGGATCGAAAAACTGTTTTTT. Its translation: CSAWTGIEKLFF.

The V gene is TRBV5-1, the J gene TRBJ1-2; D ambiguous. Looked up from germline, CDR1 is SGHRS and CDR2 is YFSETQ. V shed 2 bases and J shed 1 base, with 24 bases lying between them. The CDR3 spans 19 residues. The CDR3 region is CASSFYTDPGSRRNYGYTF. Here the CDR3 DNA reads TGCGCCAGCAGCTTCTACACCGACCCAGGAAGCCGGCGTAACTATGGCTACACCTTC.

The rearrangement joins TRBV3-1 (or the pseudogene TRBV3-2) to TRBJ2-7; D possibly corresponds to TRBD1 (5 bases). In germline, CDR1 is LGHDT, CDR2 YNNKEL (reference sequence). Trimming pared 1 base from V and 0 bases from J, leaving 7 bases between. The CDR3 runs 14 residues. CDR3 sequence reads: CASSQAGNSYEQYF. In nucleotides, the CDR3 is TGTGCCAGCAGCCAAGCAGGGAACTCCTACGAGCAGTACTTC.

This clone was observed once. The genes are TRBV6-2 or TRBV6-3 and TRBJ1-2; D might be TRBD1 (5 bases). This CDR3 region has 12 residues. In germline, CDR1 is MNHEY, CDR2 SVGEGT. V dropped 4 bases and J dropped 4 bases, with 7 bases sitting between them. DNA of the CDR3: TGTGCCAGCAGTTGGGGCGCCTATGGCTACACCTTC. This sequence encodes CASSWGAYGYTF.

The chain uses TRBV2 and TRBJ2-1; TRBD1 is a possible D gene (5 bases). CDR3 length equals 14 residues. Trimming removed 1 base from V and 4 bases from J, with 8 bases in between. Per germline, CDR1 SNHLY and CDR2 FYNNEI. CDR3 loop: CASSEEGFYNEQFF. DNA for the CDR3: TGTGCCAGCAGTGAAGAGGGGTTTTACAATGAGCAGTTCTTC.

The CDR3 nucleotides read TGTGCCAGCAGCTTCGGACAGGGGGCTGAAAAACTGTTTTTT. It translates to CASSFGQGAEKLFF. The chain combines TRBV7-8 with TRBJ1-4; 11 nucleotides line up with TRBD1. V lost 3 bases and J lost 7; bases outside the gene matches: 1. This CDR3 is built from 14 residues. Germline values: CDR1 SGHVS, CDR2 FQNEAQ.

In its sample, this clone was seen once. The rearrangement uses TRBV24-1 and TRBJ2-3; 10 positions agree with TRBD1. The CDR3 extends over 15 amino acids. Germline CDR1 KGHDR, CDR2 SFDVKD. V was pared by 5 bases and J by 4 bases, with 5 bases of the junction left unmatched. The CDR3 DNA reads TGTGCCACCAGTGGAGGGACAGGGGCTCCAGATACGCAGTATTTT. Protein product: CATSGGTGAPDTQYF.

The rearrangement joins TRBV5-1 to TRBJ2-1, with 9 nucleotides matching TRBD1. The germline V gene has CDR1 SGHRS and CDR2 YFSETQ. This CDR3 is built from 15 residues. Trimming removed 2 bases from V and 7 bases from J; junction bases left unmatched: 7. This CDR3 reads CASSLRQGGENEQFF. CDR3 in DNA: TGCGCCAGCAGCTTAAGACAGGGGGGTGAAAATGAGCAGTTCTTC. The whole variable domain, remainder taken from reference TRBV5-1 and TRBJ2-1, is KAGVTQTPRYLIKTRGQQVTLSCSPISGHRSVSWYQQTPGQGLQFLFEYFSETQRNKGNFPGRFSGRQFSNSRSEMNVSTLELGDSALYLCASSLRQGGENEQFFGPGTRLTVL.

The chain links TRBV6-6 to TRBJ1-5; 7 bases match TRBD1. Germline V gene lookup returns CDR1 MNHNY and CDR2 SVGAGI (reference sequence). V was clipped by 4 bases and J by 10 bases; unmatched bases: 7. CDR3 length: 13 amino acids. The CDR3 DNA follows: TGTGCCAGCAGTTCAGGACAGGCCTTTCCCCAGCATTTT. Amino acid sequence: CASSSGQAFPQHF.

The CDR3: CASRDQGNTEAFF. CDR3 nucleotides: TGTGCCAGCAGGGACCAGGGGAACACTGAAGCTTTCTTT. The J gene is TRBJ1-1, the V gene TRBV12-3 or TRBV12-4, with a tentative D call TRBD1 (5 bases). This CDR3 comprises 13 residues. The V end lost 6 bases, the J end lost 1 base, and 9 bases lay between the germline ends.

V usage is TRBV6-5 and J usage is TRBJ1-1; no clear D gene. This CDR3 is built from 13 residues. V lost 6 bases, J lost 4 bases, and 12 bases lay in between. Germline-derived CDR1 and CDR2 are MNHEY and SVGAGI. CDR3 bases: TGTGCCAGCAGGCCCCTTGGCCGCACTGAAGCTTTCTTT. Residues: CASRPLGRTEAFF.

J is TRBJ1-3 and V is TRBV6-5; 9 bases agree with TRBD1. The CDR3 length is 15 residues. With V trimmed by 6 bases and J by 3 bases, 6 bases remained unmatched. Germline CDR1 is MNHEY and CDR2 is SVGAGI. The CDR3 region is CASSVTGGIGNTIYF. The DNA of the CDR3 is TGTGCCAGCAGCGTGACAGGGGGAATTGGAAACACCATATATTTT.